This T cell receptor beta chain came from a study of tumor and adjacent non-tumor tissue in lung cancer. Overall study: Aged about 30 to 85 years, patients included about 11 men and a few women with stage I to III disease. Samples averaged roughly 4.2 million productive TCRbeta reads each. General study results and limits: Shorter survival was associated with higher TCR diversity in tumors.

The CDR3 has 14 residues. Germline V gene lookup returns CDR1 SGHAT and CDR2 FQNNGV. The template was RNA from unsorted bulk tissue. Distant lung tissue was collected more than 3 cm away from the tumor edge. Chemotherapy-naive patients with new lung cancer underwent thoracic surgery in China, August–November 2014. A modified ARM-PCR protocol with three rounds of nested PCR amplified TCRbeta. TCRdb re-analysed the multiplex PCR reads in MiXCR, keeping a single row per CDR3 protein. Of around 76,000 distinct CDR3 sequences detected, less than 85% appear once; the ten largest clones hold around 40%. This clonotype occurred a few times. The antigen is undetermined. This likely comes from a read error, as the CDR3 has no conserved phenylalanine or tryptophan at its end.

V usage is TRBV11-2 and J usage is TRBJ2-3; tentative D call: TRBD1 (6 bases). The sample consisted of distant non-tumor lung tissue. The clonotype comes from a man aged 65 to 79 with non-small cell lung cancer. CDR3 nucleotides: TGTGCGAGCAGCTCACAGGGCTTCTCAGATACGCAGTATTCT. This translates into CASSSQGFSDTQYS.